Listed below are T cell receptor beta chains from one sample, sequenced in a study of blood T cell repertoires in COVID-19. The data were produced by immunoSEQ multiplex PCR, yet TCRdb's version contains in-frame clones alone and is incomplete. This table has fewer than 200,000 clones, about 86% appearing once. What was sequenced was PBMCs or T cells enriched from blood (not recorded which). The receptor source for this set is a man aged 45-60 years who had recovered from COVID-19. Both conserved end residues are part of each CDR3. Each record gives: clone size, V gene, CDR3 protein. Some rows mark clone size as missing; the rest say once, few, many or name a class of expanded clone.

>once|TRBV18
CASSPVGQGAGNTIYF
>.|TRBV6-5
CASSSPATGTEAFF
>.|TRBV9
CASSVSGGVQYSEQFF
>.|TRBV6-2/TRBV6-3
CASSYRGRGLGNQPQHF
>.|TRBV12-3/TRBV12-4
CATQRGLRETQYF
>once|TRBV2
CASSETGGAYEQYF
>.|TRBV7-8
CASSTRQKWDNEQFF
>.|TRBV5-1
CASSRRRGKETQYF
>.|TRBV7-2
CASSQQPDLMGQPQHF
>.|TRBV4-1
CASSQEILADGNEQFF
>few|TRBV9
CASSVGGTSGGAGETQYF
>.|TRBV11-3
CASSLKQADTQYF
>.|TRBV27
CASSLSPTVSYEQYF
>.|TRBV3-1/TRBV3-2
CASSGIPDSPIFYEQYF
>.|TRBV3-1/TRBV3-2
CASSQLETQYF
>.|TRBV7-2
CASSLASVSPLHF
>.|TRBV7-9
CASSLTGETSPLHF
>.|TRBV14
CASSPREGQGVEAFF
>.|TRBV2
CATGSGQGATNEKLFF
>few|TRBV12-5
CASGLGQGVKPQHF
>.|TRBV4-1
CASSQGRGMNTEAFF
>.|TRBV19
CASNRQAIGTEAFF
>few|TRBV9
CASSATGYTEAFF
>.|TRBV2
CASSPLDRRQETQYF
>.|TRBV6-6
CASSRSSGANVLTF